This T cell receptor beta chain was retrieved from a study of CD8 T cells in Susac syndrome. Random hexamers primed reverse transcription of about 0.5 to 1 ug RNA. Via MiXCR, TCRdb re-called the immunoSEQ multiplex PCR reads, giving one row per CDR3 protein. The sample lists around 130,000 distinct CDR3 sequences, 85% to 95% occurring once. CDR1 is SGHTA and CDR2 is FQGNSA in the germline V gene. The CDR3 runs to 16 residues. Deletions cut 1 base from V and 0 bases from J, with 12 bases between. Healthy donors served as the controls. They were matched for age and sex. It was negative isolation that provided the CD8+ and CD4+ T cells, whereas TEMRA cells were enriched by FACS.

The V and J genes are TRBV7-2 and TRBJ2-5; the D is unclear. The origin of this receptor is a human donor in good health. The sequencing input was CD4+ T cells from PBMCs. The CDR3 DNA reads TGTGCCAGCAGCTTAGATTTGGGCGGCTACCAAGAGACCCAGTACTTC. Its translation is CASSLDLGGYQETQYF.